This T cell receptor (beta chain) was captured by sequencing in a study of human T cells and chemical hapten exposure. Study details: TCR yields per sample varied, mainly owing to small pooled library volume differences.

As for this clonotype: Its antigen is undetermined.

Time point meaning: healthy volunteer bleed at 2 weeks. The starting material, unfractionated whole blood, was used for total RNA extraction. Germline lookup yields CDR1 MNHEY and CDR2 SMNVEV (reference sequence). There are 18 residues in the CDR3. The ends lost 0 bases at V and 0 bases at J; junction bases unmatched: 6. Single cDNA molecules in the library carried unique molecular identifiers attached during preparation. Original handling: Samples held a median of approximately 94,000 TCRs, range about 20,000–700,000. TCRdb re-called the RACE reads through MiXCR, storing one row per CDR3 protein. These V and J calls originate from TCRdb's pipeline instead of the authors' own analysis. The top ten clones hold almost 10% of a sample with 30,000 or so distinct CDR3 sequences, 6.5% to 9% of them seen once. Findings and caveats of the study: DPC sensitization did not alter TCRs above 1 in 1000 frequency.

The chain couples TRBV27 to TRBJ2-2; 8 bases fit TRBD1. The sequence derives from a human donor in good health. Some clones in this sample may be carry-over from other donors' samples. Specimen: whole blood. CDR3 amino acids: CASSLSYGQGPNTGELFF. CDR3 nucleotides: TGTGCCAGCAGTTTATCGTACGGACAGGGACCGAACACCGGGGAGCTGTTTTTT.